Here is one T cell receptor beta chain with its context. What it binds is unknown. Germline V gene sequence: CDR1 SQVTM, CDR2 ANQGSEA. CDR3 size: 13 residues. The sample is drawn from a study of blood T cells in healthy people across ages. Whole-study findings and limits: Estimates drawn from one million T cells were deemed to understate diversity.

Using a J-beta primer mix together with a sample-barcoded 5' primer, a second PCR was run for roughly 6 to 12 cycles. TCRdb used MiXCR to reprocess the 5' RACE reads, holding one entry per CDR3 protein. The data contain 700,000 to 900,000 distinct CDR3 sequences, around 24% of them seen just once; the ten biggest clones take up less than 3.5%. In addition, the sample was reused for a study of T cells of mothers and their children. Turning to that study: Related mother and child pairs showed slightly greater overlap (not significant) than unrelated pairs did.

The source material was blood. The receptor was isolated from a boy under 18 in good health. The rearrangement uses TRBV29-1 and TRBJ2-5; tentatively, D is TRBD1 (5 bases). The DNA end is more similar to TRBJ2-7, so the J call may be wrong. The CDR3 coding sequence is TGCAGCGTTCAAAGGGGCAACAAGTACGAGCAGTACTTC. Protein sequence: CSVQRGNKYEQYF.